Sequencing of this T cell receptor beta chain was carried out in a study of blood T cells in healthy people across ages. Findings of the study overall: CMV infection status of these donors was not known. Researchers report that TCR beta diversity correlated strongly with naive T cell percentage.

Samples each had at least 5.5 micrograms of total RNA extracted. On this clonotype itself: Its target is not known.

Primers used in a second PCR of about 7 to 12 cycles were a sample-barcoded 5' primer and a J-beta primer mix. Via MiXCR, TCRdb re-called the 5' RACE reads, giving one row per CDR3 protein. The repertoire holds 750,000 to 950,000 distinct CDR3 sequences, roughly 28% seen once, with roughly 10% in the top ten. Separately, the same data were catalogued under a study of T cells of mothers and their children. As that study records: Second-round PCR products received sample barcodes and 2-4 random nucleotides from the M1S primer.

The receptor comes from a woman in her forties in good health. Material for sequencing was blood.

The CDR3 sequence is CSARDLGQEYMGPGEKLFF. CDR3 coding DNA: TGCAGTGCTAGAGATTTGGGACAGGAATATATGGGGCCCGGAGAAAAACTGTTTTTT. The V and J genes are TRBV20-1 and TRBJ1-4; TRBD1 matches 8 bases. Unmatched junction bases numbered 20, after V lost 0 bases and J lost 8 bases. The CDR3 consists of 19 residues. CDR1 and CDR2 from the germline V gene are DFQATT and SNEGSKA (reference sequence).